This section outlines one TCR beta chain sequence together with its context. Its specificity is unknown. Time point: baseline pretreatment blood. Treatment noted: 15 Gy SBRT to primary tumor, nephrectomy 4 weeks later. Only in-frame clones appear in the TCRdb table, and some are missing; sequencing was by immunoSEQ multiplex PCR. The profile shows 100,000 to 150,000 clones, approximately 78% of them singletons. The sample belongs to a study of radiation and T cells in renal cell carcinoma. Study observations and caveats: In blood, top tumor clones expanded by 2 weeks, shrinking by 4. Baseline intratumoral clonotype presence is unknown without pretreatment biopsies.

This CDR3 is built from 13 residues. Trimming pared 5 bases from V and 6 bases from J, leaving 11 bases between. Per the germline V gene, CDR1 is SGHTA and CDR2 is FQGNSA. The sequencing here drew on blood, taken from a patient whose treatment included radiotherapy and nephrectomy. This sequence originates from an older woman with renal cell carcinoma. V usage is TRBV7-2 and J usage is TRBJ2-1; no definite D call. DNA for the CDR3: TGTGCCAGCAGCCAGCGAACGGGCAATGAGCAGTTCTTC. Translated: CASSQRTGNEQFF.